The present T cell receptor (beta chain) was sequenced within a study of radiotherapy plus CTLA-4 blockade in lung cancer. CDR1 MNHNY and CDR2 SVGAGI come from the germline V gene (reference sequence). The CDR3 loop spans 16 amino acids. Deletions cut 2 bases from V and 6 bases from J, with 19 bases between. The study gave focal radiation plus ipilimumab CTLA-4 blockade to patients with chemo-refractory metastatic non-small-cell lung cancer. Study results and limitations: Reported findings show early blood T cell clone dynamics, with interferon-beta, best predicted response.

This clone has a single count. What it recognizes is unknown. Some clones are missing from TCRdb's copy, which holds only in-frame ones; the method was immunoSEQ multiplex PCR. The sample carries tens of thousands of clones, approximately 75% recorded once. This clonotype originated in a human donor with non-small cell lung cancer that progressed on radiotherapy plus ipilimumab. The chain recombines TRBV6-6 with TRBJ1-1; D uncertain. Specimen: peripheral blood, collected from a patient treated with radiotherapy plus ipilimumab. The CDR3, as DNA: TGTGCCAGCAGTTACGATCGGGTTAAAGCGAGGTCTGAAGCTTTCTTT. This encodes CASSYDRVKARSEAFF.